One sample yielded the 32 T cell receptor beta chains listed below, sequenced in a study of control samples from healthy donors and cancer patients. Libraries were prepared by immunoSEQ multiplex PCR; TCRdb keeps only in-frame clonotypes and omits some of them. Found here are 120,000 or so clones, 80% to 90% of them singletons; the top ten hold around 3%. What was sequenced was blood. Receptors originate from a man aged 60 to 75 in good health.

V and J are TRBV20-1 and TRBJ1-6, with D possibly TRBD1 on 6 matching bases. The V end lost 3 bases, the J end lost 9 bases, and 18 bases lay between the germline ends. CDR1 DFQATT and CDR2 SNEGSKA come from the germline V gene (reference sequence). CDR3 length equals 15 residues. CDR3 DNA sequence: TGCAGTGCTAGTACGAAAACAGGGTTCACTTCACCCCTCCACTTT. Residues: CSASTKTGFTSPLHF.

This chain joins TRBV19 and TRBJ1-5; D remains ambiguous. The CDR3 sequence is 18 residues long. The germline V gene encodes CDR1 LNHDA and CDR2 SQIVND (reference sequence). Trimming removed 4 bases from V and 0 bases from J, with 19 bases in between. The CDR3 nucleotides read TGTGCCAGTAGTAGTGGGTTTTACGGCAGTAATAGCAATCAGCCCCAGCATTTT. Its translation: CASSSGFYGSNSNQPQHF. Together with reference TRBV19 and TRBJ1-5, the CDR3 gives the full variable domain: DGGITQSPKYLFRKEGQNVTLSCEQNLNHDAMYWYRQDPGQGLRLIYYSQIVNDFQKGDIAEGYSVSREKKESFPLTVTSAQKNPTAFYLCASSSGFYGSNSNQPQHFGDGTRLSIL.

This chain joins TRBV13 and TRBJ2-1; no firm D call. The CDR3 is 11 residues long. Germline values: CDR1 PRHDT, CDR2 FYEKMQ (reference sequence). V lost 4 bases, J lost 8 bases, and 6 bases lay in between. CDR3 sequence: CASSSGHEQFF. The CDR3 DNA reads TGTGCCAGCAGCTCGGGCCATGAGCAGTTCTTC.

This CDR3 is CASSLPGTGAYEQYF. CDR3 bases: TGCGCCAGCAGCTTACCCGGGACAGGGGCCTACGAGCAGTACTTC. The chain recombines TRBV5-1 with TRBJ2-7, with 10 bases aligning to TRBD1. CDR3 length equals 15 residues. Germline CDR1 SGHRS, CDR2 YFSETQ. The trim removed 2 bases at V and 2 bases at J, leaving 4 bases unmatched.

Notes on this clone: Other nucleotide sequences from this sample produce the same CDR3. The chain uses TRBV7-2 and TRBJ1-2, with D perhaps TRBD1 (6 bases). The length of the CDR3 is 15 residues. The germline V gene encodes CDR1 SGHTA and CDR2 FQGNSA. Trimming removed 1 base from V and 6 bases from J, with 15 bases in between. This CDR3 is CASSLGTGISNGYTF. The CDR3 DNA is TGTGCCAGCAGCTTAGGAACAGGGATCAGTAATGGCTACACCTTC.

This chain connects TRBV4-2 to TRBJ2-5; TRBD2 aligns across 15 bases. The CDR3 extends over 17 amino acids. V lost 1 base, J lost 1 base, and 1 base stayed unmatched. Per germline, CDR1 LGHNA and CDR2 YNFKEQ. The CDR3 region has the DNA TGTGCCAGCAGCCAAGGGACTAGCGGGGGGGCCCAAGAGACCCAGTACTTC. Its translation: CASSQGTSGGAQETQYF.

The DNA for the CDR3 is TGTGCCAGCAGTTTACTCGGGGTCGAGCAGTACTTC. This sequence encodes CASSLLGVEQYF. The gene calls are TRBV28 and TRBJ2-7, with a weak D call TRBD2 (5 bases). Trimming took 2 bases from V and 6 from J, leaving 8 bases between them. The germline V gene has CDR1 MDHEN and CDR2 SYDVKM. CDR3 size: 12 residues.

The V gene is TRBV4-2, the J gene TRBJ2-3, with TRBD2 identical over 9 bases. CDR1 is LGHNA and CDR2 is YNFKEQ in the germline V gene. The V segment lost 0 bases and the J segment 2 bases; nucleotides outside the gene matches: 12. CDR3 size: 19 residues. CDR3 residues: CASSQELPIAGAFTDTQYF. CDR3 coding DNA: TGTGCCAGCAGCCAAGAATTGCCAATAGCGGGGGCCTTCACAGATACGCAGTATTTT.

CDR3 sequence reads: CASSHLQGTTEAFF. The CDR3 DNA sequence: TGCGCCAGCAGCCACTTACAGGGGACGACTGAAGCTTTCTTT. The chain carries TRBV4-1 and TRBJ1-1; 7 nucleotides match TRBD1. Trimming at V came to 3 bases and at J to 5 bases, leaving 6 bases not matched to a gene. The V gene's germline CDR1 is MGHRA and CDR2 YSYEKL. This CDR3 contains 14 residues.

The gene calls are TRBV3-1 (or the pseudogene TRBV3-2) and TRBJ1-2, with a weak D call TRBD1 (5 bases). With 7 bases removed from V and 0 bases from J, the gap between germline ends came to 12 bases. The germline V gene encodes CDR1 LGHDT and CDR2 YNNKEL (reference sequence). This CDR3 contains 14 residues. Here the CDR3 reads CASTRQNSNYGYTF. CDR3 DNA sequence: TGTGCCAGCACGCGACAGAATTCTAACTATGGCTACACCTTC.

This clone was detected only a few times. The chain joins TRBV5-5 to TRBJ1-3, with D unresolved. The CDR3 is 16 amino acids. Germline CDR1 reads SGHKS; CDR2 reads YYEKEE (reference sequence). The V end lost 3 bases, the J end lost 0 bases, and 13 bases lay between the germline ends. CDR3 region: CASSWPRVDSGNTIYF. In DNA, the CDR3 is TGTGCCAGCAGCTGGCCCCGGGTAGACTCTGGAAACACCATATATTTT.

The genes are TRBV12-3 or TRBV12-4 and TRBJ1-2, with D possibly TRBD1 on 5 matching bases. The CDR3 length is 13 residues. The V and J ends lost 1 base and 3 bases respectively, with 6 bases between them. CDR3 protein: CASSLGQHYGYTF. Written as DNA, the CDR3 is TGTGCCAGCAGTTTAGGACAGCACTATGGCTACACCTTC.

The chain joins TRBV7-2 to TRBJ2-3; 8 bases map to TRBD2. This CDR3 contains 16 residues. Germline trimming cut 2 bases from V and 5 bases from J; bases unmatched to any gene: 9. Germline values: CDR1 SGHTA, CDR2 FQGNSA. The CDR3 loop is CASSLSGTRGVDTQYF. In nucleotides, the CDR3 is TGTGCCAGCAGCTTATCCGGGACTAGGGGGGTAGATACGCAGTATTTT.

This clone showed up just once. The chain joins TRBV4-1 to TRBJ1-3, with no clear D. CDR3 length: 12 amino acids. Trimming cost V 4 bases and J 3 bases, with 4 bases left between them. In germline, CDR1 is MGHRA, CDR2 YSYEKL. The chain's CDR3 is CASSLLGNTIYF. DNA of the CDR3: TGCGCCAGCAGCCTACTTGGAAACACCATATATTTT.

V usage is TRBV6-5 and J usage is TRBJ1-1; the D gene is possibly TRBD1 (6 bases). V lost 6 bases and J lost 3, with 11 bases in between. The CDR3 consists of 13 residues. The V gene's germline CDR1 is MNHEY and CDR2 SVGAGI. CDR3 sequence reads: CASSQQGYTEAFF. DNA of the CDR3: TGTGCCAGCAGCCAACAGGGATACACTGAAGCTTTCTTT.

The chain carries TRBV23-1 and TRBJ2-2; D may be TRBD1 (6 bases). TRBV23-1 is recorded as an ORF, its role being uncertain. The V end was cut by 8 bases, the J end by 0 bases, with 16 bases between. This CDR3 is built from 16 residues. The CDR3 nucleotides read TGCGCCAGCGCCCCGCCCACAGGGACGAACACCGGGGAGCTGTTTTTT. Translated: CASAPPTGTNTGELFF.

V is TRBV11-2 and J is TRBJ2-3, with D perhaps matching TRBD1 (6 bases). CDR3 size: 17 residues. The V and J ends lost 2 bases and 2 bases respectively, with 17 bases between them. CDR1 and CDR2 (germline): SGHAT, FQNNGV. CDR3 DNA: TGTGCCAGCAGCTTAACTACTTTATGGACAGTCACAGATACGCAGTATTTT. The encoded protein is CASSLTTLWTVTDTQYF.

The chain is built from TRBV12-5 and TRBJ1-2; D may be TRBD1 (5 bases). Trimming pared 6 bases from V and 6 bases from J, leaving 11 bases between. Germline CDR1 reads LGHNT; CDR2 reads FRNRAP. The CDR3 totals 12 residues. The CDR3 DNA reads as TGTGCTAGTGGCCCCCAGGGCAATGGCTACACCTTC. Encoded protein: CASGPQGNGYTF.

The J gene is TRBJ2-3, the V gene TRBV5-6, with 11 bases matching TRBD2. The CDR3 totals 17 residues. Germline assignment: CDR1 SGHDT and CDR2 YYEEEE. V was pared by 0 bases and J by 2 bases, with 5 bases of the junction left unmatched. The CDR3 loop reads CASSLESSGGPTDTQYF. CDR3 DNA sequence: TGTGCCAGCAGCTTGGAGTCTAGCGGGGGGCCCACAGATACGCAGTATTTT.

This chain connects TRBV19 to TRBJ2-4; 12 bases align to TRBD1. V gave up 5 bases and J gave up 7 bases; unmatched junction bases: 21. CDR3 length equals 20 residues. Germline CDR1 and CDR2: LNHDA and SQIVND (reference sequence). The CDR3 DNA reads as TGTGCCAGTAGTGGGGGACAGGGGGCGAGGGCCCAACTGGCTAGCAACATTCAGTACTTC. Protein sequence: CASSGGQGARAQLASNIQYF.

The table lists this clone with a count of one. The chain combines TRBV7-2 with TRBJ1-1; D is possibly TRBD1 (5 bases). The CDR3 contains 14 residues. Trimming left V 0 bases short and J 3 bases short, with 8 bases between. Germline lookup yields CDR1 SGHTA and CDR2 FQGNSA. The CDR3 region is CASSLAGHHTEAFF. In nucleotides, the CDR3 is TGTGCCAGCAGCTTAGCGGGGCACCACACTGAAGCTTTCTTT.

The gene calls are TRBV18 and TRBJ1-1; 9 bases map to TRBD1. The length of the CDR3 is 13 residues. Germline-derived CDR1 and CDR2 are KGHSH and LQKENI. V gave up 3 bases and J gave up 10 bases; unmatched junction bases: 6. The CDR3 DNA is TGTGCCAGCTCACCCCCGGGACAGGGCTCAGCTTTCTTT. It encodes CASSPPGQGSAFF.

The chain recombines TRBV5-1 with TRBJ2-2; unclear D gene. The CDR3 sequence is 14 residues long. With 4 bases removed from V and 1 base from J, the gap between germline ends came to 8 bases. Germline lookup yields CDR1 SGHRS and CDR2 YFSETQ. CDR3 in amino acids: CASSANLNTGELFF. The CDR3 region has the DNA TGCGCCAGCAGCGCAAATCTGAACACCGGGGAGCTGTTTTTT.

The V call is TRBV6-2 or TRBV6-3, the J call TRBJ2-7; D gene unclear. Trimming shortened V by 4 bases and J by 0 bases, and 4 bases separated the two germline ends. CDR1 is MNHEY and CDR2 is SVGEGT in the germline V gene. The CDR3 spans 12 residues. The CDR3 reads CASSWASYEQYF. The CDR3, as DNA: TGTGCCAGCAGTTGGGCCTCCTACGAGCAGTACTTC.

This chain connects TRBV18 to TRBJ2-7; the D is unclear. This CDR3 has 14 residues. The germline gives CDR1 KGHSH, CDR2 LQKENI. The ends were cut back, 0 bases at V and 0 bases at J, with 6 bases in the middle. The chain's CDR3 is CASSPPAPSYEQYF. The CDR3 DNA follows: TGTGCCAGCTCACCACCGGCACCCTCCTACGAGCAGTACTTC.

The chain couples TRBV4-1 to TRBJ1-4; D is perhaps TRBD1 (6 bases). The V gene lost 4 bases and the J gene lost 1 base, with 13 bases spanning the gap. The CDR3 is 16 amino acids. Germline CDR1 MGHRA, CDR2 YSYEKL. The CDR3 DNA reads TGCGCCAGCAGCCCCCAGGGGAGGGTAACTAATGAAAAACTGTTTTTT. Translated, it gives CASSPQGRVTNEKLFF.

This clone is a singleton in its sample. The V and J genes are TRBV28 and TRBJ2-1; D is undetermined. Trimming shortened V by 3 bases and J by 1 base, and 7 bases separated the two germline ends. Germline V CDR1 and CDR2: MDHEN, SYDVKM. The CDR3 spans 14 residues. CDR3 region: CASSFRWSYNEQFF. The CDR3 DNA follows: TGTGCCAGCAGTTTCCGTTGGTCCTACAATGAGCAGTTCTTC.

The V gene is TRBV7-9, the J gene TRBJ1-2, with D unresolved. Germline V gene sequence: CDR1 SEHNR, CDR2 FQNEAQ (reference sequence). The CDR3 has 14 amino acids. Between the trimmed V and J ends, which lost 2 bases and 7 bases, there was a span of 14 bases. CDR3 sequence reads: CASSLSQLASGYTF. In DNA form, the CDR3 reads TGTGCCAGCAGCTTAAGTCAATTAGCATCTGGCTACACCTTC.

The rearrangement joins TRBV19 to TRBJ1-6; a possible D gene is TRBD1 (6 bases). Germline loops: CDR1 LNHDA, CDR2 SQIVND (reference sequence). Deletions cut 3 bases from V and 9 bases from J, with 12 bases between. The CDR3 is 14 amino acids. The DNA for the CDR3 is TGTGCCAGTAGTATTTCAGGGGTGGGTTCACCCCTCCACTTT. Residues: CASSISGVGSPLHF. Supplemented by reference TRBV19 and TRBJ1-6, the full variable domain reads DGGITQSPKYLFRKEGQNVTLSCEQNLNHDAMYWYRQDPGQGLRLIYYSQIVNDFQKGDIAEGYSVSREKKESFPLTVTSAQKNPTAFYLCASSISGVGSPLHFGNGTRLTVT.

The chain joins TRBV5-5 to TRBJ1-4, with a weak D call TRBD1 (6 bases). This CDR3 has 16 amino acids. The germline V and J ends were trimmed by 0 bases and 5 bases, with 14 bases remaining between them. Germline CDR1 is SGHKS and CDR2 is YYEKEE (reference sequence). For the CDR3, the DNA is TGTGCCAGCAGCTTGGCCGTAGGGCAGGGGAATGAAAAACTGTTTTTT. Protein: CASSLAVGQGNEKLFF.

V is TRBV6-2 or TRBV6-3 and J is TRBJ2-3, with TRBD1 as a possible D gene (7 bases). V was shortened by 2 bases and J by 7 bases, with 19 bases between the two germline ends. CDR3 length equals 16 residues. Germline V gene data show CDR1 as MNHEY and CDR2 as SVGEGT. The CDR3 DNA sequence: TGTGCCAGCAGTTACGCCCAGGGGGGCGGGCTGCATACGCAGTATTTT. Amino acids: CASSYAQGGGLHTQYF.

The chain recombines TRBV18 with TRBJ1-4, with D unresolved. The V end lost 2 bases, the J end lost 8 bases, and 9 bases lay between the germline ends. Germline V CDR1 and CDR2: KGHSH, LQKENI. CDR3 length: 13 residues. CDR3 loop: CASSPGIGEKLFF. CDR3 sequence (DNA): TGTGCCAGCTCACCAGGGATAGGGGAAAAACTGTTTTTT.